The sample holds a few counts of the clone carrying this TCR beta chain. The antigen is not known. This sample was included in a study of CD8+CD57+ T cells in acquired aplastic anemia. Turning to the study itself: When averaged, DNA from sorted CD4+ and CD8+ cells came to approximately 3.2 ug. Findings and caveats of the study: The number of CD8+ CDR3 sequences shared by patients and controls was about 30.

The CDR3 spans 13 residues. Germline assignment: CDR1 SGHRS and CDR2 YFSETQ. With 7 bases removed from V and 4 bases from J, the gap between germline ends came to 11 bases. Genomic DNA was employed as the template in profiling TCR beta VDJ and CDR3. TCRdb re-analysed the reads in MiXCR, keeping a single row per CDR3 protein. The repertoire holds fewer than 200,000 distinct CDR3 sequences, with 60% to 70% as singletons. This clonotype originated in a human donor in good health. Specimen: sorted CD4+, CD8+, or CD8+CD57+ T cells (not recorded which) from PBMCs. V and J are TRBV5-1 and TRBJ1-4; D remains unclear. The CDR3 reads CASEVGSNEKLFF. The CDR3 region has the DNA TGCGCCAGCGAGGTAGGAAGTAATGAAAAACTGTTTTTT. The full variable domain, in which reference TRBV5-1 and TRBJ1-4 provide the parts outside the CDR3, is KAGVTQTPRYLIKTRGQQVTLSCSPISGHRSVSWYQQTPGQGLQFLFEYFSETQRNKGNFPGRFSGRQFSNSRSEMNVSTLELGDSALYLCASEVGSNEKLFFGSGTQLSVL.